The clone carrying this T cell receptor beta chain was observed a handful of times. Using RNA transcripts as the source, TCR beta CDR3 regions were amplified. In the first-round RT-PCR of the TCR CDR3, the HTBI primer set was used. TCRdb independently ran MiXCR on the multiplex PCR reads; one entry per CDR3 protein. The table shows around 620,000 distinct CDR3 sequences, with 15% to 20% occurring only once. This record belongs to a study of T cells in Graves' hyperthyroidism and ophthalmopathy. Study as a whole: Specimen type is peripheral blood, collected at initial diagnosis prior to any treatment.

Germline CDR1 is SGHDN and CDR2 is FVKESK. The CDR3 extends over 12 amino acids. Trimming removed 2 bases at V and 7 bases at J, with 8 bases between. The specimen was blood. This sequence joins TRBV14 and TRBJ2-5; D not certain. The receptor's source is a woman aged 25 to 39 with Graves' hyperthyroidism. CDR3 protein: CASSQTDSTQYF. DNA for the CDR3: TGTGCCAGCAGCCAAACCGACTCGACCCAGTACTTC.